Listed below are T cell receptor beta chains from one sample, sequenced in a study of human T cells and chemical hapten exposure. TCRdb re-derived calls from the RACE reads in MiXCR, one entry per CDR3 protein. The profile shows over 40,000 distinct CDR3 sequences, approximately 3.3% of them singletons. Sequencing used whole blood, obtained in connection with sensitization to the hapten diphenylcyclopropenone (DPC). The receptors originated from a man between 40 and 49 years old with alopecia areata. Some clones in this sample may be carry-over from other donors' samples. CDR3s include the opening cysteine and the closing phenylalanine or tryptophan. D genes are given only for firm matches. Expanded clones are given a class, and other clones once, few, many or no size at all.

.	TRBV28	.	TRBJ2-2	14	CASGVQANTGELFF	TGTGCCAGCGGAGTACAGGCGAACACCGGGGAGCTGTTTTTT
TRBD2	TRBV14	many	TRBJ2-3	17	CASSQGTSGWSTDTQYF	TGTGCCAGCAGCCAAGGGACTAGCGGTTGGAGCACAGATACGCAGTATTTT
TRBD1	TRBV7-8	many	TRBJ2-3	15	CASSLRQGVTDTQYF	TGTGCCAGCAGCTTAAGGCAGGGGGTCACAGATACGCAGTATTTT
TRBD2	TRBV5-6	few	TRBJ2-1	12	CASSITSGWQFF	TGTGCCAGCAGCATCACTAGCGGATGGCAGTTCTTC
TRBD1	TRBV9	many	TRBJ2-1	14	CASSVTGDRNEQFF	TGTGCCAGCAGCGTGACAGGGGACCGGAATGAGCAGTTCTTC
TRBD1	TRBV14	many	TRBJ1-1	15	CASSQDRTTNTEAFF	TGTGCCAGCAGCCAGGACAGGACAACGAACACTGAAGCTTTCTTT
TRBD2	TRBV6-2/TRBV6-3	many	TRBJ2-5	14	CASSPGRDQETQYF	TGTGCCAGCAGTCCCGGGAGGGACCAAGAGACCCAGTACTTC
.	TRBV6-2/TRBV6-3	many	TRBJ1-5	13	CASSYSPAQPQHF	TGTGCCAGCAGTTACTCCCCCGCCCAGCCCCAGCATTTT
TRBD2	TRBV20-1	many	TRBJ2-7	13	CSARLAGAGEQYF	TGCAGTGCAAGACTAGCGGGAGCTGGAGAGCAGTACTTC
.	TRBV6-1	many	TRBJ2-1	12	CASSEWAEEQFF	TGTGCCAGCAGTGAATGGGCCGAAGAGCAGTTCTTC
.	TRBV27	many	TRBJ2-1	17	CASSNYLTEGFDNEQFF	TGTGCCAGCAGCAACTATCTCACCGAGGGCTTTGACAATGAGCAGTTCTTC
.	TRBV11-2	many	TRBJ2-2	13	CASSFNLPGELFF	TGTGCCAGCAGCTTCAACCTCCCCGGGGAGCTGTTTTTT
TRBD1	TRBV19	.	TRBJ2-7	14	CASSGPGQTYEQYF	TGTGCCAGTAGTGGACCGGGACAGACCTACGAGCAGTACTTC
.	TRBV10-3	many	TRBJ2-5	13	CAISDNSQETQYF	TGTGCCATCAGTGATAACAGCCAAGAGACCCAGTACTTC
.	TRBV21-1	many	TRBJ2-7	18	CASTPGTSGRVGNYEQYF	TGTGCCAGCACACCCGGGACTAGCGGGAGGGTAGGGAACTACGAGCAGTACTTC
.	TRBV20-1	many	TRBJ2-3	13	CSARLRITDTQYF	TGCAGTGCTAGACTGCGTATCACAGATACGCAGTATTTT
TRBD1	TRBV6-5	.	TRBJ1-1	16	CVSSIRDSKMNTEAFF	TGTGTCAGCAGCATTCGGGACAGTAAGATGAACACTGAAGCTTTCTTT
.	TRBV27	few	TRBJ2-7	14	CASSSLRGASEQYF	TGTGCCAGCAGTTCCCTAAGGGGGGCAAGCGAGCAGTACTTC
.	TRBV2	many	TRBJ2-1	14	CASTMMGANNEQFF	TGTGCCAGCACTATGATGGGAGCGAACAATGAGCAGTTCTTC
TRBD1	TRBV11-2	many	TRBJ2-3	17	CASSSGRTGVEADTQYF	TGTGCCAGCAGCTCGGGCCGGACAGGGGTTGAGGCAGATACGCAGTATTTT
TRBD2	TRBV12-3/TRBV12-4	many	TRBJ2-2	16	CASSLLAGGVPGELFF	TGTGCCAGCAGTTTATTAGCGGGAGGGGTCCCCGGGGAGCTGTTTTTT
.	TRBV5-6	many	TRBJ2-3	14	CASSFPVGAVTQYF	TGTGCCAGCAGTTTCCCAGTAGGCGCGGTTACGCAGTATTTT
.	TRBV29-1	many	TRBJ2-1	15	CSVELVDTTYNEQFF	TGCAGCGTTGAATTGGTGGACACCACCTACAATGAGCAGTTCTTC
TRBD1	TRBV12-3/TRBV12-4	many	TRBJ1-5	14	CASSRQGMIQPQHF	TGTGCCAGCAGTCGACAGGGGATGATTCAGCCCCAGCATTTT
TRBD1	TRBV5-1	many	TRBJ2-2	16	CASSRGQGQYTGELFF	TGCGCCAGCAGCCGAGGACAGGGGCAATACACCGGGGAGCTGTTTTTT
TRBD1	TRBV11-3	.	TRBJ2-5	18	CASSLDLGGQDSQETQYF	TGTGCCAGCAGCTTAGATCTAGGAGGACAGGATTCCCAAGAGACCCAGTACTTC
.	TRBV6-2/TRBV6-3	many	TRBJ2-3	14	CASFRGGVADTQYF	TGTGCCAGCTTCAGAGGGGGAGTGGCAGATACGCAGTATTTT
TRBD1	TRBV7-8	many	TRBJ2-1	15	CASSSRQGAQNEQFF	TGTGCCAGCAGCTCACGACAGGGGGCGCAAAATGAGCAGTTCTTC
.	TRBV9	many	TRBJ1-5	15	CASSDGQHSNQPQHF	TGTGCCAGCAGCGACGGACAGCATAGCAATCAGCCCCAGCATTTT
.	TRBV5-4	few	TRBJ2-3	15	CASSRDYTSTDTQYF	TGTGCCAGCAGCCGCGACTATACTTCCACAGATACGCAGTATTTT
TRBD2	TRBV7-8	.	TRBJ2-1	15	CASSGGLAGHNEQFF	TGTGCCAGCAGCGGGGGGCTAGCGGGCCACAATGAGCAGTTCTTC
TRBD1	TRBV4-3	many	TRBJ2-2	15	CASSQDRGNTGELFF	TGCGCCAGCAGCCAGGACAGGGGAAACACCGGGGAGCTGTTTTTT
.	TRBV27	many	TRBJ1-1	15	CASSLWNGGQAEAFF	TGTGCCAGCAGTTTATGGAACGGGGGGCAGGCTGAAGCTTTCTTT
TRBD2	TRBV20-1	many	TRBJ2-3	16	CSASYQSGRARDTQYF	TGCAGTGCTAGCTACCAAAGCGGGAGGGCCAGAGATACGCAGTATTTT
.	TRBV5-1	many	TRBJ2-7	15	CASSLAPDLPYEQYF	TGCGCCAGCAGCTTGGCGCCAGACTTACCCTACGAGCAGTACTTC
.	TRBV28	many	TRBJ2-3	15	CASSQGSPVTDTQYF	TGTGCCAGCAGTCAGGGATCTCCCGTCACAGATACGCAGTATTTT
TRBD1	TRBV19	many	TRBJ1-5	15	CASRTDRGSNQPQHF	TGTGCCAGTAGAACCGACAGGGGTAGCAATCAGCCCCAGCATTTT
.	TRBV29-1	many	TRBJ1-1	16	CSVEAVSGVGFAEAFF	TGCAGCGTTGAAGCTGTTAGTGGAGTAGGATTCGCTGAAGCTTTCTTT
.	TRBV20-1	many	TRBJ1-5	15	CSADPGTMVDQPQHF	TGCAGTGCTGACCCGGGAACTATGGTGGATCAGCCCCAGCATTTT
TRBD2	TRBV30	few	TRBJ2-1	17	CAVEVAGGWGAYNEQFF	TGTGCTGTCGAGGTAGCGGGAGGGTGGGGGGCCTACAATGAGCAGTTCTTC
TRBD1	TRBV28	few	TRBJ2-5	14	CASSPWGQGETQYF	TGTGCCAGCAGTCCCTGGGGACAGGGGGAGACCCAGTACTTC
.	TRBV5-1	.	TRBJ2-7	16	CASSSGVVTSSYEQYF	TGCGCCAGCAGCTCCGGCGTAGTGACTAGCTCCTACGAGCAGTACTTC
TRBD1	TRBV28	many	TRBJ2-4	18	CASSHLIGQGADKNIQYF	TGTGCCAGCAGTCACCTAATCGGACAGGGGGCTGACAAAAACATTCAGTACTTC
TRBD2	TRBV5-1	many	TRBJ2-7	15	CASSYTSGSQYEQYF	TGCGCCAGCAGCTATACTAGCGGGAGTCAGTACGAGCAGTACTTC
TRBD2	TRBV5-1	many	TRBJ2-3	14	CASRASGRSDTQYF	TGCGCCAGCAGGGCTAGCGGGAGGTCAGATACGCAGTATTTT
.	TRBV11-1	many	TRBJ2-7	14	CASSFRGGLYEQYF	TGTGCCAGCAGCTTCCGGGGAGGTTTATACGAGCAGTACTTC
TRBD1	TRBV19	many	TRBJ2-4	17	CASSIVGQVFGKNIQYF	TGTGCCAGTAGTATAGTGGGACAGGTGTTTGGCAAAAACATTCAGTACTTC
.	TRBV20-1	many	TRBJ1-5	16	CSARDGGRRYNQPQHF	TGCAGTGCTAGAGATGGGGGGCGAAGGTACAATCAGCCCCAGCATTTT
TRBD2	TRBV19	.	TRBJ2-7	14	CASSIGLAAYEQYF	TGTGCCAGTAGTATCGGACTAGCGGCCTACGAGCAGTACTTC
TRBD2	TRBV5-4	many	TRBJ2-7	16	CASRERDGLAGGEQYF	TGTGCCAGCAGAGAAAGGGACGGACTAGCGGGAGGCGAGCAGTACTTC
.	TRBV3-1	few	TRBJ1-3	17	CASSEGGAGVSGNTIYF	TGTGCCAGCAGCGAAGGGGGGGCAGGGGTCTCTGGAAACACCATATATTTT
.	TRBV5-1	many	TRBJ2-7	15	CASSLAVGAAYEQYF	TGCGCCAGCAGCTTGGCCGTCGGCGCTGCCTACGAGCAGTACTTC
.	TRBV3-1	many	TRBJ2-3	16	CASSRRGGGRADTQYF	TGTGCCAGCAGCCGCCGCGGAGGGGGGCGAGCGGATACGCAGTATTTT
.	TRBV12-3/TRBV12-4	many	TRBJ2-5	11	CASSTGETQYF	TGTGCCAGCAGTACCGGGGAGACCCAGTACTTC
.	TRBV12-3/TRBV12-4	.	TRBJ1-3	13	CASSATGGGTIYF	TGTGCCAGCAGCGCGACAGGAGGAGGCACCATATATTTT
.	TRBV12-3/TRBV12-4	.	TRBJ2-3	13	CASRPRITDTQYF	TGTGCCAGCAGGCCACGGATCACAGATACGCAGTATTTT
.	TRBV28	many	TRBJ2-7	13	CASSLGGGYEQYF	TGTGCCAGCAGTTTAGGCGGCGGCTACGAGCAGTACTTC
TRBD2	TRBV10-3	many	TRBJ2-3	16	CAISDLLAGPADTQYF	TGTGCCATCAGTGATCTATTAGCGGGGCCGGCAGATACGCAGTATTTT